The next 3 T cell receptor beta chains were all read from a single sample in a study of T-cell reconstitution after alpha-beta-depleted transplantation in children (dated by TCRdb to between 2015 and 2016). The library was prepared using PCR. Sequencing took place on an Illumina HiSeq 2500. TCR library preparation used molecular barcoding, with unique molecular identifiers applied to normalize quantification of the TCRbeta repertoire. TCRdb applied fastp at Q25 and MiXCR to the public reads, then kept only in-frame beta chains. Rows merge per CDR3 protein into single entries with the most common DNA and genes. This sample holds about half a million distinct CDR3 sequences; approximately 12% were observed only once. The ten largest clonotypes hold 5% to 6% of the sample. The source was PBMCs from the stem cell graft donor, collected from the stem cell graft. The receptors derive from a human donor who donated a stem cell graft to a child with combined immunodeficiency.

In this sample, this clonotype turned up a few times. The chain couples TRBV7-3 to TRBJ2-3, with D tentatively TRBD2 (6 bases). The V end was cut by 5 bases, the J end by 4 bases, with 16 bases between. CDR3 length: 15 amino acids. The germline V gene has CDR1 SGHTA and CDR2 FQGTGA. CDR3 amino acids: CASSQRGRLADTQYF. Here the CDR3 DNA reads TGTGCCAGCAGCCAACGAGGGAGGCTTGCAGATACGCAGTATTTT.

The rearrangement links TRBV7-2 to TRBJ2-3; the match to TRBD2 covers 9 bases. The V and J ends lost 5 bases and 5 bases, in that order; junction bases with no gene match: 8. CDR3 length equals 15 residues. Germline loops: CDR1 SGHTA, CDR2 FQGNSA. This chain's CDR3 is CASSIVAGAVDTQYF. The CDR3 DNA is TGTGCCAGCAGCATCGTAGCGGGAGCGGTAGATACGCAGTATTTT.

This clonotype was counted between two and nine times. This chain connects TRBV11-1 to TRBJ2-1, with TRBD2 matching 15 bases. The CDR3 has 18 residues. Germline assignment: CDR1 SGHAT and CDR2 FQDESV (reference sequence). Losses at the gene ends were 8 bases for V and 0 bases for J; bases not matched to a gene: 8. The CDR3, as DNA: TGTGCCAGCGGGCCGGGACTAGCGGGGGGCAGCTCCTACAATGAGCAGTTCTTC. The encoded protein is CASGPGLAGGSSYNEQFF.